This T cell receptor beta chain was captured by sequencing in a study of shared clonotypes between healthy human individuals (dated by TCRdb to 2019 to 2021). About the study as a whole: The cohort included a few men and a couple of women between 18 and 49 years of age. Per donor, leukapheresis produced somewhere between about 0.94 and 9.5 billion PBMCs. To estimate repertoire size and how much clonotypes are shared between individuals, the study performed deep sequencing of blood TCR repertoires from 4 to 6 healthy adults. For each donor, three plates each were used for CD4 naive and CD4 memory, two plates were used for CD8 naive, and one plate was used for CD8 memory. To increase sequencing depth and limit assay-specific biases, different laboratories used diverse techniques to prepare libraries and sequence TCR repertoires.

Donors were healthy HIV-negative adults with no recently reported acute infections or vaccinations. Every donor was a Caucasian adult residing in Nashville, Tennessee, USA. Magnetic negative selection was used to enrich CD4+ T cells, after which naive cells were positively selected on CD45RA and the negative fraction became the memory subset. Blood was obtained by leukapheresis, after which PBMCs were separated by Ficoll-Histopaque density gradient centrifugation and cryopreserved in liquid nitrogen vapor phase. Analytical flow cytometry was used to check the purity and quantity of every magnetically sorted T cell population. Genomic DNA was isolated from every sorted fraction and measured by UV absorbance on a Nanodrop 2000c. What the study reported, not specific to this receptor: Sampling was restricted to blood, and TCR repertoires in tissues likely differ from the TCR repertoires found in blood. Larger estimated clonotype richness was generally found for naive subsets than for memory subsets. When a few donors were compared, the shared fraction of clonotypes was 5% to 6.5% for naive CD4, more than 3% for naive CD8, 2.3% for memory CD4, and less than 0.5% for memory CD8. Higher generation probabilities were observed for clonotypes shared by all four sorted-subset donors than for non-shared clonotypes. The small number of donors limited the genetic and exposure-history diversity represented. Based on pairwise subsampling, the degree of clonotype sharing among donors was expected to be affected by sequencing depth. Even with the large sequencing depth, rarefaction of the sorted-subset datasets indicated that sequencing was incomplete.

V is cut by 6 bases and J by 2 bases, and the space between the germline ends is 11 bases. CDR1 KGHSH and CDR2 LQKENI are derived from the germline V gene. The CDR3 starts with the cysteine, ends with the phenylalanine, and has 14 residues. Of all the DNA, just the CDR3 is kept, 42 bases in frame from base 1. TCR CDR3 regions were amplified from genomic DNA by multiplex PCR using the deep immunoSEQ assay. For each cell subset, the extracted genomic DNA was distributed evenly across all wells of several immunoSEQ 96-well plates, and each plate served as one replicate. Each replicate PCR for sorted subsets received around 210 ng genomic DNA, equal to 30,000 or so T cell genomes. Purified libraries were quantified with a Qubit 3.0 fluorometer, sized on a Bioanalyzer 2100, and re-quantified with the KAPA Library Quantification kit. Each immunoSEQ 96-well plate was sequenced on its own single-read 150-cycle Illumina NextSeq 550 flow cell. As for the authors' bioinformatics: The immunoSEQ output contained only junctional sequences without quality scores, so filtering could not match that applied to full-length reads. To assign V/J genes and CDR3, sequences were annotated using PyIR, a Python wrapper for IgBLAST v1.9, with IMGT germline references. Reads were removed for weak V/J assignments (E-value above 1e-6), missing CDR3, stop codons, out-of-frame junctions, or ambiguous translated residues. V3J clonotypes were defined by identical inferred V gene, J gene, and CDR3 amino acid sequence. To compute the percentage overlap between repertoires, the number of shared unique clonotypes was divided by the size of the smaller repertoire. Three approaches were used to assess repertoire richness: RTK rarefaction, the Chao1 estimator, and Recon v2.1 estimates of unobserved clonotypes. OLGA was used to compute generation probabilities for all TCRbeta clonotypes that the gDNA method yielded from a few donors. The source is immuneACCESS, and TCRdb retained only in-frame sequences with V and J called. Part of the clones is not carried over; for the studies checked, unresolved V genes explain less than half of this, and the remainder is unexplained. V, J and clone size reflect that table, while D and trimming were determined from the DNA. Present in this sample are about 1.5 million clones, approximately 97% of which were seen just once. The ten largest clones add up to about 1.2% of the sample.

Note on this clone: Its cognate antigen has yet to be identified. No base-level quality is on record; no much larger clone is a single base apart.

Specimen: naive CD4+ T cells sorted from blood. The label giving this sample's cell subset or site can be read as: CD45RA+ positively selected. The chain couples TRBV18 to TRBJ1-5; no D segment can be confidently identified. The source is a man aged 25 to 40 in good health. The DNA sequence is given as TGTGCCAGCTCCCCGACGAATCGCAATCAGCCCCAGCATTTT. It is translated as CASSPTNRNQPQHF.